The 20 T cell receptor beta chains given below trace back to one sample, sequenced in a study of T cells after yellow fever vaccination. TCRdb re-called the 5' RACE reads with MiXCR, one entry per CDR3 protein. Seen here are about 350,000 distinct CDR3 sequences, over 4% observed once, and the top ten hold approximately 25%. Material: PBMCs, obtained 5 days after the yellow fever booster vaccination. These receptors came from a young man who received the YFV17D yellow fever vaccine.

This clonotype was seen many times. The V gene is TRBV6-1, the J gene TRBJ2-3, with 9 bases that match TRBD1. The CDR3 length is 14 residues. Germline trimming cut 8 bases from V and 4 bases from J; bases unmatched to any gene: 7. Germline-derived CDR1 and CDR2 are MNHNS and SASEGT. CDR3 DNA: TGTGCCAGCGGCTCGGGACAGGGATCAGATACGCAGTATTTT. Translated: CASGSGQGSDTQYF.

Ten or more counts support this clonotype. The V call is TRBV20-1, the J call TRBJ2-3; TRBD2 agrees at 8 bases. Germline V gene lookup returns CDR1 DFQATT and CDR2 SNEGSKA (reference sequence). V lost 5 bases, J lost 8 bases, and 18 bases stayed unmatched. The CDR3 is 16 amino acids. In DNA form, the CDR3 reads TGCAGTGCTGTGGGCCGCGGGGGGCCGATAGGTGGTACGCAGTATTTT. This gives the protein CSAVGRGGPIGGTQYF.

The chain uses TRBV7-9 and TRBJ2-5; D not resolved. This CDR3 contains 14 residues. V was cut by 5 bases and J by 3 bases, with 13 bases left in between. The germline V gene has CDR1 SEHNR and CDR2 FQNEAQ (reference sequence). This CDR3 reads CASSPAQAEETQYF. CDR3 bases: TGTGCCAGCAGCCCCGCCCAGGCGGAAGAGACCCAGTACTTC.

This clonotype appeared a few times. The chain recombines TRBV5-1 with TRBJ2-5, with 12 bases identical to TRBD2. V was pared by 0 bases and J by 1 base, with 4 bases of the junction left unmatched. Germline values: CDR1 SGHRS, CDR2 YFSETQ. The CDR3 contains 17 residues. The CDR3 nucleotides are TGCGCCAGCAGCTTGGGCCAACTAGCGGGGGGCCAAGAGACCCAGTACTTC. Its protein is CASSLGQLAGGQETQYF.

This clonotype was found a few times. The CDR3 is CASTSPGQSSYEQYF. Written as DNA, the CDR3 is TGTGCCAGCACCTCACCGGGTCAGAGCTCCTACGAGCAGTACTTC. The rearrangement links TRBV6-2 or TRBV6-3 to TRBJ2-7; D not resolved. CDR1 MNHEY and CDR2 SVGEGT come from the germline V gene. V lost 7 bases, J lost 0 bases, and 16 bases lay in between. The CDR3 spans 15 residues.

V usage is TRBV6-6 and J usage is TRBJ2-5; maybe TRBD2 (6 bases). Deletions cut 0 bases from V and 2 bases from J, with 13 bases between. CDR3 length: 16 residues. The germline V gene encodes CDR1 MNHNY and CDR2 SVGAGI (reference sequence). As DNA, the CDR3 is TGTGCCAGCAGTTACTCCGGGGGAGGAGGTCAAGAGACCCAGTACTTC. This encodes CASSYSGGGGQETQYF.

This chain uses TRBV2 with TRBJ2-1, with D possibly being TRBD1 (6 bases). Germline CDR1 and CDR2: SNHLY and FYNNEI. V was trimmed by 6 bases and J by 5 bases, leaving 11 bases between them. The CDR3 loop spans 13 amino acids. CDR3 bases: TGTGCCAGCAGGAGGGGGATTAACAATGAGCAGTTCTTC. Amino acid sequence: CASRRGINNEQFF.

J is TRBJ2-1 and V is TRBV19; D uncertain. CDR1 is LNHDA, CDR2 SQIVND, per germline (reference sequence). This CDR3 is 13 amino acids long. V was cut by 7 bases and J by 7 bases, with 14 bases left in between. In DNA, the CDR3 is TGTGCCAGTATATGGGCGATTCGGAATGAGCAGTTCTTC. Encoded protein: CASIWAIRNEQFF.

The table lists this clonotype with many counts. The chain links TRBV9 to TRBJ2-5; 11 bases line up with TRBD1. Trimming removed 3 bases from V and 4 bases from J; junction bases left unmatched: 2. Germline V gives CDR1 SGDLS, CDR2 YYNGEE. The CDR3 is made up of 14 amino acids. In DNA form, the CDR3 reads TGTGCCAGCAGCGCGGGGACAGGGGGAGAGACCCAGTACTTC. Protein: CASSAGTGGETQYF.

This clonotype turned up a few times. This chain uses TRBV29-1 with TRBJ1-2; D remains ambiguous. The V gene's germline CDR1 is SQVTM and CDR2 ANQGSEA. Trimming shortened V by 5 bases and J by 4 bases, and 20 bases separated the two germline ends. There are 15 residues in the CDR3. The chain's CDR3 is CSVNSGPHLFYGYTF. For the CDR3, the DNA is TGCAGCGTTAATAGCGGGCCCCATCTCTTCTATGGCTACACCTTC.

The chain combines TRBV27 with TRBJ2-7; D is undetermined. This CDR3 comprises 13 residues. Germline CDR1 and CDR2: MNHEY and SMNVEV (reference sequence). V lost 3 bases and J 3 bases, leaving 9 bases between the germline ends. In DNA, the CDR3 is TGTGCCAGCAGTTTCGGGCTACTCTACGAGCAGTACTTC. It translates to CASSFGLLYEQYF.

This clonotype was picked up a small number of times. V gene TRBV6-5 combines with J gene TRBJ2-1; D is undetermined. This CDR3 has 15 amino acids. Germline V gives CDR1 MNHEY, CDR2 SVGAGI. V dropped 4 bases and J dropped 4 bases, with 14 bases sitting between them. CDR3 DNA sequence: TGTGCCAGCAGTTTGACTCCCTCCCCGTACAATGAGCAGTTCTTC. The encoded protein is CASSLTPSPYNEQFF.

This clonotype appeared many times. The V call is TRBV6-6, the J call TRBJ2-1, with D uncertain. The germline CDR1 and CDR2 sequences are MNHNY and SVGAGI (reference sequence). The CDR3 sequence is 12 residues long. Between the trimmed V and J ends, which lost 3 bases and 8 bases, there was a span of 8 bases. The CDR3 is CASSYGFDEQFF. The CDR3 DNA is TGTGCCAGCAGTTATGGGTTCGATGAGCAGTTCTTC.

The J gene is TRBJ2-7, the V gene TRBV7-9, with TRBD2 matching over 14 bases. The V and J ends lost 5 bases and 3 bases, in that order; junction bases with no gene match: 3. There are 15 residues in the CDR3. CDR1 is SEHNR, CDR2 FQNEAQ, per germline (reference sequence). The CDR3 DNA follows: TGTGCCAGCAGCCTTGGGACTAGCGGGGGCTACGAGCAGTACGTC. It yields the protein CASSLGTSGGYEQYV.

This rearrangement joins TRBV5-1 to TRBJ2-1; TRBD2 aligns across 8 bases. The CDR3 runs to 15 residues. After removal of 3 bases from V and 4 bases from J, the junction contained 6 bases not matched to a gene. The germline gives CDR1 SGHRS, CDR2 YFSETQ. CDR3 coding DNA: TGCGCCAGCAGCTGGGCTTTAGCGGGGTACAATGAGCAGTTCTTC. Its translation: CASSWALAGYNEQFF. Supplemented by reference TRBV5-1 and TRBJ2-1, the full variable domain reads KAGVTQTPRYLIKTRGQQVTLSCSPISGHRSVSWYQQTPGQGLQFLFEYFSETQRNKGNFPGRFSGRQFSNSRSEMNVSTLELGDSALYLCASSWALAGYNEQFFGPGTRLTVL.

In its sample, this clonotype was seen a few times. This chain's CDR3 is CSAEVILHAQYF. CDR3 in DNA: TGCAGTGCTGAGGTGATCCTTCATGCCCAGTACTTC. This chain uses TRBV20-1 with TRBJ2-5; D is unresolved. In germline, CDR1 is DFQATT, CDR2 SNEGSKA (reference sequence). There are 12 residues in the CDR3. V was clipped by 5 bases and J by 9 bases, with 16 bases between them.

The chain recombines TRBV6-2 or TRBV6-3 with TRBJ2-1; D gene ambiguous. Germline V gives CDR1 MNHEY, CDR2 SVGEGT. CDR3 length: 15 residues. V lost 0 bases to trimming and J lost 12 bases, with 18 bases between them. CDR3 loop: CASSYSTPPTPWQFF. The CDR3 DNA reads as TGTGCCAGCAGTTACTCTACCCCCCCCACCCCTTGGCAGTTCTTC.

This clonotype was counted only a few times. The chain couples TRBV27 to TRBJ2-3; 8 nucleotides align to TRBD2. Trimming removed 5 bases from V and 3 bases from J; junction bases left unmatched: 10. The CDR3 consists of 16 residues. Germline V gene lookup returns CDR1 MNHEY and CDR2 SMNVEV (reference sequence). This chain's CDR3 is CASSPLYPGGTDTQYF. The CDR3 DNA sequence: TGTGCCAGCAGTCCCCTTTATCCGGGGGGGACAGATACGCAGTATTTT.

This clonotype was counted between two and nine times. The CDR3: CASSYRGLEAFF. The CDR3 region has the DNA TGTGCCAGCAGTTACAGGGGGCTTGAAGCTTTCTTT. The chain has TRBV7-9 and TRBJ1-1, with 9 bases fitting TRBD1. Trimming removed 6 bases from V and 7 bases from J; junction bases left unmatched: 3. CDR1 and CDR2 from the germline V gene are SEHNR and FQNEAQ (reference sequence). This CDR3 has 12 residues.

The CDR3 coding sequence is TGTGCCAGCACCCCGTCGTTGATACTGACAGATACGCAGTATTTT. It translates to CASTPSLILTDTQYF. The chain recombines TRBV7-2 with TRBJ2-3; D gene unclear. Germline V gene data show CDR1 as SGHTA and CDR2 as FQGNSA. CDR3 length: 15 residues. Deletions cut 7 bases from V and 3 bases from J, with 17 bases between.